This TCR beta chain emerged from a study of shared clonotypes between healthy human individuals. Comment on this clone: The sample has other DNA sequences that encode this CDR3 too.

Method: immunoSEQ multiplex PCR; TCRdb's copy keeps in-frame clones and lacks some. The sample lists a few million clones; approximately 95% were seen once. Trimming at V came to 1 base and at J to 3 bases, leaving 2 bases not matched to a gene. Germline CDR1 reads SGHVS; CDR2 reads FQNEAQ. The CDR3 covers 15 residues. The specimen sequenced was naive CD4+ T cells from PBMCs. The subset was: CD45RA+ positively selected. The V gene is TRBV7-8, the J gene TRBJ2-7, with TRBD1 matching 11 bases. The clonotype comes from a man younger than 35 in good health. Some clones in this sample may be carry-over from other donors' samples. CDR3 amino acids: CASSLGGTGGYEQYF. In DNA, the CDR3 is TGTGCCAGCAGCTTAGGGGGGACAGGGGGCTACGAGCAGTACTTC.